The 20 T cell receptor beta chains presented below share a single source sample, sequenced in a study of identical twins. TCRdb redid the calling of the 5' RACE reads with MiXCR, one entry per CDR3 protein. Here the sample spans hundreds of thousands of distinct CDR3 sequences, around 6% being singletons. Sequences were obtained from naive T cells sorted from blood. The receptors come from a man younger than 30 in good health.

This rearrangement joins TRBV30 to TRBJ2-1; tentatively, D is TRBD1 (6 bases). CDR1 and CDR2 (germline): GTSNPN, SVGIG (reference sequence). Between the trimmed V and J ends, which lost 0 bases and 8 bases, there was a span of 14 bases. CDR3 length: 14 residues. CDR3 nucleotides: TGTGCCTGGAGTGTACAGGGTCGGCGAGATGAGCAGTTCTTC. This sequence encodes CAWSVQGRRDEQFF.

The V call is TRBV5-1, the J call TRBJ2-2, with TRBD1 matching 7 bases. The V and J ends lost 4 bases and 0 bases, in that order; junction bases with no gene match: 3. Germline V gene lookup returns CDR1 SGHRS and CDR2 YFSETQ. The CDR3 is 15 amino acids. CDR3 residues: CASSRDSSNTGELFF. The CDR3 nucleotides read TGCGCCAGCAGCCGGGACAGCTCGAACACCGGGGAGCTGTTTTTT.

In this sample, this clonotype turned up many times. This chain joins TRBV10-1 and TRBJ2-7, with 9 bases matching TRBD1. J gave up 0 bases and V 11 bases, and 11 bases lay outside the gene matches. CDR3 size: 15 residues. Germline values: CDR1 WNHNN, CDR2 SYGVQD (reference sequence). The CDR3 nucleotides read TGCGCCCGGAGGGGAACGGGACAGGGCTCCTACGAGCAGTACGTC. This sequence encodes CARRGTGQGSYEQYV.

This clonotype showed up just a few times. Germline and junction disagree at one end, which may indicate a read error. The chain is built from TRBV7-8 and TRBJ1-1; 9 bases match TRBD1. This CDR3 contains 12 residues. Germline CDR1 is SGHVS and CDR2 is FQNEAQ. The CDR3 region is CASSRTGAAGIF. Written as DNA, the CDR3 is TGTGCCAGCAGTCGGACAGGGGCCGCCGGCATCTTT.

This clonotype was seen repeatedly, ten times or more. The V gene is TRBV4-3, the J gene TRBJ2-2; D is uncertain. In germline, CDR1 is LGHNA, CDR2 YSLEER. The CDR3 runs to 14 residues. V lost 3 bases to trimming and J lost 5 bases, with 10 bases between them. This CDR3 reads CASSQLLGTGELFF. The CDR3 DNA follows: TGCGCCAGCAGCCAGCTTCTGGGGACCGGGGAGCTGTTTTTT.

This clonotype came up many times. The chain uses TRBV3-1 and TRBJ2-1; TRBD2 is a possible D gene (6 bases). This CDR3 is 11 amino acids long. Germline assignment: CDR1 LGHDT and CDR2 YNNKEL (reference sequence). The V end lost 2 bases, the J end lost 14 bases, and 10 bases lay between the germline ends. For the CDR3, the DNA is TGTGCCAGCAGCCAATATCGGGAGAAGTTCTTC. The encoded protein is CASSQYREKFF.

This clonotype was counted between two and nine times. The chain employs TRBV5-1 and TRBJ2-1, with 9 bases fitting TRBD2. Trimming at V came to 0 bases and at J to 1 base, leaving 2 bases not matched to a gene. Germline CDR1 and CDR2: SGHRS and YFSETQ. The CDR3 is made up of 16 amino acids. CDR3 in amino acids: CASSLASGTSYNEQFF. The CDR3 DNA reads as TGCGCCAGCAGCTTGGCTAGCGGGACATCCTACAATGAGCAGTTCTTC.

This clonotype came up a few times. The chain couples TRBV6-5 to TRBJ2-5; 8 bases agree with TRBD2. Germline V CDR1 and CDR2: MNHEY, SVGAGI. CDR3 length: 13 amino acids. J was trimmed by 7 bases and V by 4 bases; bases with no gene match: 5. CDR3 nucleotide sequence: TGTGCCAGCAGTTCGGGAGGGCCGGGGACCCAGTACTTC. It is translated as CASSSGGPGTQYF.

V gene TRBV27 combines with J gene TRBJ2-3; 9 bases map to TRBD1. The germline V gene encodes CDR1 MNHEY and CDR2 SMNVEV (reference sequence). CDR3 length: 15 residues. With 5 bases clipped from V and 1 base from J, the junction kept 4 bases outside the gene matches. CDR3 region: CASSGQGTRTDTQYF. In DNA, the CDR3 is TGTGCCAGCAGTGGACAGGGGACGCGCACAGATACGCAGTATTTT.

The rearrangement uses TRBV5-1 and TRBJ2-2; D perhaps matches TRBD1 (6 bases). Germline loops: CDR1 SGHRS, CDR2 YFSETQ. The CDR3 extends over 16 amino acids. V was trimmed by 4 bases and J by 1 base, leaving 14 bases between them. The CDR3 is CASSPPETGNTGELFF. The DNA for the CDR3 is TGCGCCAGCAGCCCCCCCGAGACAGGGAACACCGGGGAGCTGTTTTTT.

The chain uses TRBV19 and TRBJ2-6, with D possibly being TRBD1 (6 bases). Germline CDR1 reads LNHDA; CDR2 reads SQIVND (reference sequence). The CDR3 extends over 17 amino acids. Trimming took 3 bases from V and 0 from J, leaving 12 bases between them. The CDR3 nucleotides read TGTGCCAGTAGTATTTGGACAGTAGACTCTGGGGCCAACGTCCTGACTTTC. The encoded protein is CASSIWTVDSGANVLTF.

The chain has TRBV12-3 or TRBV12-4 and TRBJ2-3, with 14 nucleotides matching TRBD2. This CDR3 is 16 amino acids long. J lost 6 bases, V lost 1 base, and 3 bases had no gene match. Here the CDR3 reads CASSLETSGRADTQYF. CDR3 coding DNA: TGTGCCAGCAGTTTAGAGACTAGCGGGAGGGCTGATACGCAGTATTTT.

Ten or more counts support this clonotype. The chain employs TRBV6-2 or TRBV6-3 and TRBJ1-1; D not certain. Per the germline V gene, CDR1 is MNHEY and CDR2 is SVGEGT. The CDR3 spans 16 residues. Trimming pared 7 bases from V and 0 bases from J, leaving 18 bases between. This CDR3 is CASMRSSFGMNTEAFF. DNA for the CDR3: TGTGCCAGCATGAGGTCATCATTCGGGATGAACACTGAAGCTTTCTTT.

This clonotype was recorded at least ten times. This rearrangement joins TRBV28 to TRBJ2-1; D possibly corresponds to TRBD2 (6 bases). The CDR3 is made up of 13 amino acids. The germline gives CDR1 MDHEN, CDR2 SYDVKM. Trimming removed 6 bases from V and 10 bases from J, with 16 bases in between. As DNA, the CDR3 is TGTGCCAGCAGGGCCTCCCGGAGGGGAGAGCAGTTCTTC. Encoded protein: CASRASRRGEQFF.

The chain employs TRBV4-3 and TRBJ2-7; no definite D call. V shed 0 bases and J shed 0 bases, with 9 bases lying between them. Germline CDR1 is LGHNA and CDR2 is YSLEER. The CDR3 sequence is 15 residues long. CDR3 residues: CASSQERSPSYEQYF. CDR3 in DNA: TGCGCCAGCAGCCAAGAACGGAGTCCCTCCTACGAGCAGTACTTC.

This clonotype was observed a few times. This chain uses TRBV5-1 with TRBJ2-2; 9 bases map to TRBD1. V was clipped by 4 bases and J by 6 bases; unmatched bases: 10. The CDR3 is 16 residues long. Per germline, CDR1 SGHRS and CDR2 YFSETQ. This CDR3 reads CASSVRDRVSAGELFF. The CDR3 DNA reads as TGCGCCAGCAGCGTCCGGGACAGGGTGTCGGCCGGGGAGCTGTTTTTT. The full variable domain, completed using reference TRBV5-1 and TRBJ2-2, is KAGVTQTPRYLIKTRGQQVTLSCSPISGHRSVSWYQQTPGQGLQFLFEYFSETQRNKGNFPGRFSGRQFSNSRSEMNVSTLELGDSALYLCASSVRDRVSAGELFFGEGSRLTVL.

The chain employs TRBV10-3 and TRBJ2-4, with 8 bases identical to TRBD1. Per germline, CDR1 ENHRY and CDR2 SYGVKD. J lost 2 bases, V lost 10 bases, and 10 bases had no gene match. This CDR3 has 15 amino acids. The CDR3 here is CASRPTGGTKNIQYF. CDR3 bases: TGTGCCAGTAGGCCTACAGGGGGGACCAAAAACATTCAGTACTTC.

This clonotype has ten or more counts. The V call is TRBV4-1, the J call TRBJ1-1; a possible D gene is TRBD1 (5 bases). V lost 2 bases and J lost 0, with 10 bases in between. CDR1 MGHRA and CDR2 YSYEKL come from the germline V gene. The CDR3 is 15 amino acids. CDR3 nucleotides: TGCGCCAGCAGCCAACAGGGAGGGATGAACACTGAAGCTTTCTTT. It is translated as CASSQQGGMNTEAFF.

The rearrangement links TRBV5-1 to TRBJ2-3; no clear D gene. Trimming took 5 bases from V and 2 from J, leaving 12 bases between them. CDR3 length: 14 residues. Germline loops: CDR1 SGHRS, CDR2 YFSETQ. The CDR3 here is CASRVNSHTDTQYF. Written as DNA, the CDR3 is TGCGCCAGCAGGGTTAACAGTCACACAGATACGCAGTATTTT.

The table lists this clonotype with many counts. The chain joins TRBV27 to TRBJ1-2; 9 nucleotides match TRBD1. The CDR3 extends over 14 amino acids. Germline lookup yields CDR1 MNHEY and CDR2 SMNVEV (reference sequence). V lost 8 bases to trimming and J lost 5 bases; unmatched junction nucleotides: 9. The CDR3 spells CASRERDRVYGYTF. In DNA, the CDR3 is TGTGCCAGCCGGGAACGGGACAGGGTTTATGGCTACACCTTC.